The 19 T cell receptor beta chains listed next were all sequenced from one sample in a study of monozygotic twins with inflammatory bowel disease (dated by TCRdb to about 2019). The library was prepared using 5' RACE. Sequenced on an Illumina HiSeq 2500. TCRdb reanalyzed the reads, keeping one entry per CDR3 protein sequence and omitting DNA. The sample's table covers over 110,000 distinct CDR3 sequences. Clones ranked in the top ten supply less than 3% of the sample. Sequencing input: blood. The receptors originated from a human donor with ulcerative colitis or Crohn's disease, or a healthy co-twin of an affected twin (not recorded which).

This rearrangement joins TRBV30 to TRBJ2-7. Germline V gives CDR1 GTSNPN, CDR2 SVGIG (reference sequence). This CDR3 spans 13 amino acids. CDR3 sequence: CAWTDGTFYEQYF.

V gene TRBV7-2 combines with J gene TRBJ2-7. Germline lookup yields CDR1 SGHTA and CDR2 FQGNSA. CDR3 length: 13 amino acids. The CDR3 spells CASSLAGVYEQYF.

The chain is built from TRBV5-4 and TRBJ1-1. Germline lookup yields CDR1 SGHNT and CDR2 YYREEE (reference sequence). The CDR3 sequence is 15 residues long. This CDR3 reads CASSLAEKGNTEAFF.

The gene calls are TRBV27 and TRBJ1-1; TCRdb's D call, TRBD1, is unchecked because there is no DNA. From germline, CDR1 is MNHEY and CDR2 SMNVEV (reference sequence). This CDR3 region has 18 residues. CDR3 sequence reads: CASSPKARGGRLNTEAFF.

The chain has TRBV12-3 or TRBV12-4 and TRBJ1-6. The CDR3 covers 16 residues. Here the CDR3 reads CASRKYPTSTTLPLHF.

The genes are TRBV4-1 and TRBJ2-3; with no DNA, the TCRdb D assignment of TRBD1 cannot be verified. This CDR3 comprises 14 residues. The V gene's germline CDR1 is MGHRA and CDR2 YSYEKL. The CDR3: CASSPVEQGDTQYF.

The J gene is TRBJ1-6, the V gene TRBV11-3; absent DNA, TCRdb's TRBD1 call cannot be checked. Looked up from germline, CDR1 is SGHNT and CDR2 is YENEEA. The length of the CDR3 is 14 residues. The CDR3 loop reads CASSHGTVNSPLHF.

The rearrangement joins TRBV7-8 to TRBJ2-3. This CDR3 spans 13 amino acids. The V gene's germline CDR1 is SGHVS and CDR2 FQNEAQ. CDR3 loop: CASKYGGTDTQYF.

V is TRBV4-3 and J is TRBJ2-1; TCRdb selects TRBD1, and the lack of DNA leaves this call unchecked. CDR3 size: 14 residues. CDR1 and CDR2 from the germline V gene are LGHNA and YSLEER. CDR3 protein: CASSPGWYENEQFF.

The chain employs TRBV12-3 or TRBV12-4 and TRBJ2-7; TCRdb reports TRBD1, a call that lacks DNA to check it against. The CDR3 loop spans 12 amino acids. The CDR3 spells CASSPGQGRGYF.

The rearrangement joins TRBV6-5 to TRBJ1-1; the D call from TCRdb, TRBD1, cannot be confirmed without DNA. Germline V gene lookup returns CDR1 MNHEY and CDR2 SVGAGI. The CDR3 has 15 amino acids. The CDR3 sequence is CASSYSQGAPTEAFF.

The chain employs TRBV27 and TRBJ1-6; TCRdb lists TRBD1, though no DNA is available to test this call. This CDR3 region has 13 residues. CDR1 and CDR2 (germline): MNHEY, SMNVEV (reference sequence). The CDR3 loop is CASFSGPGSPLHF.

The chain links TRBV4-3 to TRBJ2-7. The CDR3 has 15 residues. From germline, CDR1 is LGHNA and CDR2 YSLEER. The CDR3 reads CASSQDLGIGNEQYF.

The chain joins TRBV4-2 to TRBJ2-5; checking the TCRdb D call of TRBD1 is not possible without DNA. CDR3 length equals 15 residues. Germline-derived CDR1 and CDR2 are LGHNA and YNFKEQ. CDR3 amino acids: CASSQERGQGETQYF.

This chain uses TRBV6-5 with TRBJ1-5; lacking DNA, the TRBD1 call made by TCRdb goes unchecked. This CDR3 has 15 residues. Per the germline V gene, CDR1 is MNHEY and CDR2 is SVGAGI. The CDR3 reads CASSSRGRSNQPQHF.

The chain recombines TRBV19 with TRBJ2-5; TCRdb's D call, TRBD1, is unchecked because there is no DNA. Germline-derived CDR1 and CDR2 are LNHDA and SQIVND (reference sequence). The CDR3 spans 16 residues. The chain's CDR3 is CASSIGAGGAQETQYF.

The V gene is TRBV5-1, the J gene TRBJ2-6. The CDR3 is 17 amino acids. The V gene's germline CDR1 is SGHRS and CDR2 YFSETQ. This CDR3 is CASSLDPALSGANVLTF.

This clonotype registers medium-sized by frequency. The rearrangement joins TRBV28 to TRBJ2-3. The CDR3 runs 11 residues. Germline V gene data show CDR1 as MDHEN and CDR2 as SYDVKM. This chain's CDR3 is CASSLTDTQYF.

The chain recombines TRBV7-2 with TRBJ2-5; the TRBD1 assignment by TCRdb is unverifiable without DNA. CDR1 SGHTA and CDR2 FQGNSA come from the germline V gene. CDR3 length equals 13 residues. This CDR3 is CASSLLGGETQYF.